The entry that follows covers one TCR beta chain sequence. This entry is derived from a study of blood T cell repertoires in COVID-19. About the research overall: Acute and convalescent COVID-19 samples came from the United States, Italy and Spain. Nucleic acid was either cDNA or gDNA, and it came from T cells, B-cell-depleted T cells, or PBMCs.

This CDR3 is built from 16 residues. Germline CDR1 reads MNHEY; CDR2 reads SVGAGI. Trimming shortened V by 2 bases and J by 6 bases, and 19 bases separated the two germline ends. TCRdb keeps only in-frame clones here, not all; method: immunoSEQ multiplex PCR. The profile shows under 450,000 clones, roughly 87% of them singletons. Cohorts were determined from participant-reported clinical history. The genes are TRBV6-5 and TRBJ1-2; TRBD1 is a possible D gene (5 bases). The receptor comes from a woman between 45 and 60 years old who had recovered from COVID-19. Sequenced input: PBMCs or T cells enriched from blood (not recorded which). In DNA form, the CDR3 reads TGTGCCAGCAGTTACGGGTTATGGGGGGGAGGCGATGGCTACACCTTC. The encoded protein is CASSYGLWGGGDGYTF.